The next 28 T cell receptor beta chains were all read from a single sample in a study of blood T cell repertoires in COVID-19. The repertoire was sequenced with immunoSEQ multiplex PCR; TCRdb's copy has only in-frame clones and lacks some. The table has about 270,000 clones, 70% to 90% seen once. Sample: PBMCs or T cells enriched from blood (not recorded which). The source of these receptors is a woman aged 60-75 years in a cohort exposed to, infected with or recovered from COVID-19 (not recorded which).

The V gene is TRBV6-5, the J gene TRBJ2-1; TRBD2 matches 10 bases. Germline V gives CDR1 MNHEY, CDR2 SVGAGI. V gave up 6 bases and J gave up 9 bases; unmatched junction bases: 11. The CDR3 consists of 15 residues. The CDR3 spells CASRNPGLAGVEQFF. The CDR3 region has the DNA TGTGCCAGCAGGAACCCGGGCCTAGCGGGAGTTGAGCAGTTCTTC.

This chain links TRBV28 with TRBJ2-6; 10 bases map to TRBD1. Germline-derived CDR1 and CDR2 are MDHEN and SYDVKM. Losses at the gene ends were 4 bases for V and 0 bases for J; bases not matched to a gene: 6. The CDR3 sequence is 18 residues long. DNA for the CDR3: TGTGCCAGCAGTTCCTCCGGGACAGGGGACTCTGGGGCCAACGTCCTGACTTTC. It yields the protein CASSSSGTGDSGANVLTF.

This sequence joins TRBV11-2 and TRBJ2-3; tentatively, D is TRBD1 (5 bases). The V end was cut by 3 bases, the J end by 2 bases, with 15 bases between. CDR1 is SGHAT, CDR2 FQNNGV, per germline. The CDR3 contains 16 residues. The CDR3 DNA sequence: TGTGCCAGCAGCTTCCCAAGGCGGACACTCACAGATACGCAGTATTTT. Translated, it gives CASSFPRRTLTDTQYF.

The J gene is TRBJ2-1, the V gene TRBV5-4; 9 bases fit TRBD2. The CDR3 sequence is 16 residues long. Trimming removed 4 bases from V and 5 bases from J; junction bases left unmatched: 10. CDR1 and CDR2 from the germline V gene are SGHNT and YYREEE (reference sequence). The CDR3 nucleotides read TGTGCCAGCAGCGCCCGGGGGACTAGCCCCAACAATGAGCAGTTCTTC. Protein sequence: CASSARGTSPNNEQFF.

This clone came up once. This chain joins TRBV2 and TRBJ2-5; 7 bases fit TRBD1. The CDR3 runs to 13 residues. Germline V gene lookup returns CDR1 SNHLY and CDR2 FYNNEI. The ends lost 7 bases at V and 2 bases at J; junction bases unmatched: 4. This chain's CDR3 is CASTSRGQETQYF. Written as DNA, the CDR3 is TGTGCCAGCACATCCAGGGGGCAAGAGACCCAGTACTTC.

The chain recombines TRBV7-2 with TRBJ2-3; 13 bases line up with TRBD2. Germline CDR1 is SGHTA and CDR2 is FQGNSA. Germline trimming cut 4 bases from V and 5 bases from J; bases unmatched to any gene: 6. The CDR3 has 16 residues. CDR3 DNA: TGTGCCAGCAGCTCCCGACTAGCGGGGGGAGGAGATACGCAGTATTTT. Its translation: CASSSRLAGGGDTQYF. The variable domain in full, completed from reference TRBV7-2 and TRBJ2-3, reads GAGVSQSPSNKVTEKGKDVELRCDPISGHTALYWYRQSLGQGLEFLIYFQGNSAPDKSGLPSDRFSAERTGGSVSTLTIQRTQQEDSAVYLCASSSRLAGGGDTQYFGPGTRLTVL.

This rearrangement joins TRBV7-3 to TRBJ1-1; D call uncertain. Trimming pared 3 bases from V and 1 base from J, leaving 6 bases between. CDR1 is SGHTA, CDR2 FQGTGA, per germline. The CDR3 is 13 amino acids. CDR3 sequence: CASSFEANTEAFF. The CDR3 nucleotides read TGTGCCAGCAGCTTCGAGGCGAACACTGAAGCTTTCTTT.

This clone was seen more than once but under ten times. The chain carries TRBV4-2 and TRBJ2-1; perhaps TRBD2 as D (6 bases). This CDR3 is 13 amino acids long. Trimming stripped 0 bases from V and 11 bases from J, with 11 bases between. Per the germline V gene, CDR1 is LGHNA and CDR2 is YNFKEQ. CDR3 nucleotide sequence: TGTGCCAGCAGCCAAGAATTGGACTACCAGCAGTTCTTC. The encoded protein is CASSQELDYQQFF.

The CDR3 DNA reads TGTGCCACCAGTGACCCTGGACTAGCGGGAGAGACTGAGCAGTTCTTC. Amino acid sequence: CATSDPGLAGETEQFF. This chain uses TRBV24-1 with TRBJ2-1; 13 nucleotides line up with TRBD2. The CDR3 is 16 residues long. V was clipped by 4 bases and J by 9 bases; unmatched bases: 8. Germline lookup yields CDR1 KGHDR and CDR2 SFDVKD.

This clone was recorded only once. The genes are TRBV27 and TRBJ2-7; no definite D call. The CDR3 has 13 residues. Germline assignment: CDR1 MNHEY and CDR2 SMNVEV (reference sequence). V lost 0 bases to trimming and J lost 3 bases, with 6 bases between them. Written as DNA, the CDR3 is TGTGCCAGCAGTTTATCCGTCCTCTACGAGCAGTACTTC. It specifies CASSLSVLYEQYF.

The rearrangement joins TRBV6-5 to TRBJ2-7; 11 positions match TRBD2. The J segment lost 4 bases and the V segment lost 2 bases, leaving 4 bases of the junction unmatched. Germline loops: CDR1 MNHEY, CDR2 SVGAGI. This CDR3 has 15 residues. This CDR3 is CASSYLAGGSYEQYF. The DNA for the CDR3 is TGTGCCAGCAGTTACCTAGCGGGAGGCTCTTACGAGCAGTACTTC.

This chain's CDR3 is CASSPPRDRGPSLSNSPLHF. CDR3 sequence (DNA): TGTGCCAGCAGCCCCCCCCGGGACAGGGGGCCCTCTTTAAGTAATTCACCCCTCCACTTT. The gene calls are TRBV21-1 and TRBJ1-6; TRBD1 is the table's D call and was not checked against the DNA. TRBV21-1 is a pseudogene segment. This CDR3 is built from 20 residues.

In its sample, this clone was seen once. The chain uses TRBV7-3 and TRBJ1-1; D may be TRBD1 (5 bases). V dropped 4 bases and J dropped 3 bases, with 12 bases sitting between them. The CDR3 spans 14 residues. CDR1 is SGHTA, CDR2 FQGTGA, per germline. The DNA for the CDR3 is TGTGCCAGCAGCTCACATGGGGCAGACACTGAAGCTTTCTTT. Its protein is CASSSHGADTEAFF.

This clone was observed a handful of times. The chain employs TRBV7-2 and TRBJ2-7; 10 bases are a match to TRBD2. This CDR3 is built from 15 residues. V shed 4 bases and J 4 bases; nucleotides not matched to a gene: 7. Per germline, CDR1 SGHTA and CDR2 FQGNSA. The CDR3 DNA reads as TGTGCCAGCAGCTCGACGCGGACTAGCGGATACGAGCAGTACTTC. Translated: CASSSTRTSGYEQYF.

The V gene is TRBV5-1, the J gene TRBJ2-5; the match to TRBD2 covers 10 bases. Germline-derived CDR1 and CDR2 are SGHRS and YFSETQ. With V trimmed by 5 bases and J by 3 bases, 10 bases remained unmatched. This CDR3 spans 16 amino acids. DNA of the CDR3: TGCGCCAGCAGTTGGGGAAGACTAGCGGGTAAAGAGACCCAGTACTTC. Translated, it gives CASSWGRLAGKETQYF. The variable domain in full, with the rest retrieved from reference TRBV5-1 and TRBJ2-5, is KAGVTQTPRYLIKTRGQQVTLSCSPISGHRSVSWYQQTPGQGLQFLFEYFSETQRNKGNFPGRFSGRQFSNSRSEMNVSTLELGDSALYLCASSWGRLAGKETQYFGPGTRLLVL.

V usage is TRBV30 and J usage is TRBJ2-1; 11 bases agree with TRBD2. This CDR3 region has 15 residues. Germline V gene data show CDR1 as GTSNPN and CDR2 as SVGIG (reference sequence). Trimming cost V 2 bases and J 3 bases; bases outside gene matches: 3. The CDR3 bases are TGTGCCTGGAGTAAGACTAGCGGGAACTACAATGAGCAGTTCTTC. It codes for CAWSKTSGNYNEQFF.

The CDR3 DNA reads TGCAGCGTTGATGGGACTAGCGACTATTTGGAGACCCAGTACTTC. It specifies CSVDGTSDYLETQYF. The chain is built from TRBV29-1 and TRBJ2-5; 10 nucleotides agree with TRBD2. CDR3 length: 15 residues. Germline CDR1 is SQVTM and CDR2 is ANQGSEA. The junction had 9 bases not matched to a gene; V was cut back by 3 bases and J by 5 bases. Complete variable domain (other parts from reference TRBV29-1 and TRBJ2-5): SAVISQKPSRDICQRGTSLTIQCQVDSQVTMMFWYRQQPGQSLTLIATANQGSEATYESGFVIDKFPISRPNLTFSTLTVSNMSPEDSSIYLCSVDGTSDYLETQYFGPGTRLLVL.

The gene calls are TRBV9 and TRBJ2-7, with 7 bases that match TRBD2. Germline trimming cut 4 bases from V and 3 bases from J; bases unmatched to any gene: 16. Germline V lookup: CDR1 SGDLS, CDR2 YYNGEE. The CDR3 has 17 residues. CDR3 nucleotide sequence: TGTGCCAGCAGCCCTATCCCCCCTAGCGGTACCTTCTACGAGCAGTACTTC. This gives the protein CASSPIPPSGTFYEQYF. Complete variable domain (other parts from reference TRBV9 and TRBJ2-7): DSGVTQTPKHLITATGQRVTLRCSPRSGDLSVYWYQQSLDQGLQFLIQYYNGEERAKGNILERFSAQQFPDLHSELNLSSLELGDSALYFCASSPIPPSGTFYEQYFGPGTRLTVT.

Remarks on this clone: At the DNA level, this CDR3 is encoded by other sequences in the same sample as well. This chain links TRBV28 with TRBJ1-5; TRBD1 matches at 10 bases. CDR3 length equals 16 residues. Germline CDR1 MDHEN, CDR2 SYDVKM. V shed 5 bases and J 3 bases; nucleotides not matched to a gene: 7. CDR3 sequence (DNA): TGTGCCAGCAGTCCCCGGGACAGGGGTTTCAATCAGCCCCAGCATTTT. Its protein is CASSPRDRGFNQPQHF.

V usage is TRBV7-2 and J usage is TRBJ2-3; 9 bases are shared with TRBD2. The CDR3 is 16 residues long. The trim removed 3 bases at V and 6 bases at J, leaving 10 bases unmatched. Germline CDR1 is SGHTA and CDR2 is FQGNSA. CDR3 DNA sequence: TGTGCCAGCAGCTTCGGGGGAGCGGGAGGTGGGGATACGCAGTATTTT. Translated: CASSFGGAGGGDTQYF.

The rearrangement uses TRBV18 and TRBJ2-1; 9 bases are a match to TRBD1. From germline, CDR1 is KGHSH and CDR2 LQKENI. Trimming took 0 bases from V and 6 from J; bases not matched to a gene: 6. The length of the CDR3 is 16 residues. The CDR3 loop is CASSPPGQGKGNEQFF. The CDR3 DNA sequence: TGTGCCAGCTCACCACCCGGACAGGGGAAGGGCAATGAGCAGTTCTTC.

The chain joins TRBV5-1 to TRBJ1-1; no reliable D call. Germline CDR1 reads SGHRS; CDR2 reads YFSETQ. This CDR3 comprises 15 residues. Trimming removed 2 bases from V and 0 bases from J, with 11 bases in between. The CDR3 loop is CASSFRGDMNTEAFF. The DNA of the CDR3 is TGCGCCAGCAGCTTCCGCGGAGATATGAACACTGAAGCTTTCTTT.

V and J are TRBV5-1 and TRBJ2-7, with 13 bases identical to TRBD2. The CDR3 runs to 18 residues. The J segment lost 2 bases and the V segment lost 0 bases, leaving 8 bases of the junction unmatched. Germline V CDR1 and CDR2: SGHRS, YFSETQ. The CDR3 DNA follows: TGCGCCAGCAGCTTGGCCGGATTCGGGACTAGCGGGACCTACGAGCAGTACTTC. Translation gives CASSLAGFGTSGTYEQYF.

The J gene is TRBJ1-1, the V gene TRBV5-1; 9 bases fit TRBD1. CDR1 is SGHRS, CDR2 YFSETQ, per germline. The V and J ends lost 3 bases and 0 bases, in that order; junction bases with no gene match: 6. The CDR3 sequence is 16 residues long. CDR3 in amino acids: CASSSTGGRMNTEAFF. The CDR3 nucleotides read TGCGCCAGCAGCTCCACAGGGGGCCGCATGAACACTGAAGCTTTCTTT.

This clone occurred once. The chain carries TRBV19 and TRBJ1-2; no clear D gene. V shed 5 bases and J shed 8 bases, with 12 bases lying between them. The germline CDR1 and CDR2 sequences are LNHDA and SQIVND (reference sequence). The CDR3 is made up of 12 amino acids. DNA for the CDR3: TGTGCCAGTAGTTTTGCGGGAGACGGCTACACCTTC. This sequence encodes CASSFAGDGYTF.

The chain has TRBV9 and TRBJ2-7; possibly TRBD1 for D (5 bases). This CDR3 spans 13 amino acids. Germline V CDR1 and CDR2: SGDLS, YYNGEE. V was cut by 3 bases and J by 1 base, with 8 bases left in between. This chain's CDR3 is CASSGQSSYEQYF. The CDR3 DNA sequence: TGTGCCAGCAGCGGACAGAGTTCCTACGAGCAGTACTTC.

The chain couples TRBV6-5 to TRBJ2-3; D is possibly TRBD1 (6 bases). This CDR3 is built from 14 residues. Germline V gene lookup returns CDR1 MNHEY and CDR2 SVGAGI. Between the trimmed V and J ends, which lost 2 bases and 1 base, there was a span of 7 bases. CDR3 in amino acids: CASSYGGGTDTQYF. The CDR3, as DNA: TGTGCCAGCAGTTACGGGGGCGGCACAGATACGCAGTATTTT.

The V gene is TRBV5-1, the J gene TRBJ1-6, with TRBD1 as a possible D gene (5 bases). With 3 bases removed from V and 3 bases from J, the gap between germline ends came to 7 bases. Germline V gene data show CDR1 as SGHRS and CDR2 as YFSETQ. This CDR3 is 14 amino acids long. This chain's CDR3 is CASSYTGYNSPLHF. In DNA form, the CDR3 reads TGCGCCAGCAGCTATACAGGCTATAATTCACCCCTCCACTTT.